The 3 T cell receptor beta chains presented below share a single source sample, sequenced in a study of shared clonotypes between healthy human individuals. Here immunoSEQ multiplex PCR was the method, and the copy in TCRdb shows in-frame clones only, minus some. The sample has about 490,000 clones; around 73% are singletons. The sample taken for sequencing was PBMCs. The source of these receptors is a woman between 40 and 50 years old in good health. Some clones in this sample may be carry-over from other donors' samples.

This clone has just a few counts. The chain couples TRBV11-2 to TRBJ2-2; perhaps TRBD2 as D (5 bases). The CDR3 runs 16 residues. The V gene lost 1 base and the J gene lost 9 bases, with 18 bases spanning the gap. Germline lookup yields CDR1 SGHAT and CDR2 FQNNGV. CDR3 residues: CASSLAYSDPERELFF. Written as DNA, the CDR3 is TGTGCCAGCAGCTTAGCCTATAGCGACCCCGAGCGGGAGCTGTTTTTT.

This chain uses TRBV28 with TRBJ2-4; the match to TRBD2 covers 7 bases. The CDR3 consists of 18 residues. Germline CDR1 and CDR2: MDHEN and SYDVKM. V dropped 4 bases and J dropped 4; count of bases not matched to a gene: 16. CDR3 sequence: CASSSPHEYGEGKNIQYF. The CDR3 DNA is TGTGCCAGCAGTTCCCCCCACGAGTACGGGGAGGGGAAAAACATTCAGTACTTC.

The rearrangement joins TRBV27 to TRBJ1-1; a weak D match, TRBD1 (5 bases). The CDR3 runs to 15 residues. Germline V gene data show CDR1 as MNHEY and CDR2 as SMNVEV (reference sequence). Between the trimmed V and J ends, which lost 6 bases and 4 bases, there was a span of 18 bases. The CDR3 bases are TGTGCCAGCAGATCTGCAGGGATCCTAGTCACTGAAGCTTTCTTT. The encoded protein is CASRSAGILVTEAFF.